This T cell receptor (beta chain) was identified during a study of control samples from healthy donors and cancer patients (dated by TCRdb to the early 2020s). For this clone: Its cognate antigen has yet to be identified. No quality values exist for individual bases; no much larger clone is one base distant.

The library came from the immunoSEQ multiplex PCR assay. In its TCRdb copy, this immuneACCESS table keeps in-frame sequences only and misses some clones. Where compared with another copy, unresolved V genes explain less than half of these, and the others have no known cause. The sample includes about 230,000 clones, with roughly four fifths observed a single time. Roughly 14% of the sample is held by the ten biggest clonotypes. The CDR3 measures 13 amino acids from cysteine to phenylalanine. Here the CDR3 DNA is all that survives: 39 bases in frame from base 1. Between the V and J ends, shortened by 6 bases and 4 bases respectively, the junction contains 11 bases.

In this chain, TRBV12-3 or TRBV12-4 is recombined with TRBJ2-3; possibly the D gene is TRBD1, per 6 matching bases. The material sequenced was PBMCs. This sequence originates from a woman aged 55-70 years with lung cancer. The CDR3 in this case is CASSTQGSDTQYF. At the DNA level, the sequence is TGTGCCAGCAGCACACAGGGCTCAGATACGCAGTATTTT.